A selection of T cell receptor beta chains follows, all from one sample in a study of T cells in Graves' hyperthyroidism and ophthalmopathy. TCRdb re-derived calls from the multiplex PCR reads in MiXCR, one entry per CDR3 protein. Seen here are 250,000 to 300,000 distinct CDR3 sequences, about 14% observed once, and the top ten hold almost 8%. Sequenced material: blood. Receptor source: a woman aged 25 to 39 with Graves' hyperthyroidism that later progressed to Graves' ophthalmopathy. CDR3s include the opening cysteine and the closing phenylalanine or tryptophan. The D gene is left open where the match is weak. Size values are once, few and many counts, or a class for expanded clones, and some rows have none.

15	TRBV27	-	TRBJ2-3	TRBD2	CASSLGTSRADTQYF	TGTGCCAGCAGTTTGGGGACTAGTAGGGCAGATACGCAGTATTTT
15	TRBV12-3/TRBV12-4	many	TRBJ1-1	TRBD1	CASKKGTGVVAEAFF	TGTGCCAGCAAGAAAGGGACAGGGGTCGTCGCTGAAGCTTTCTTT
15	TRBV12-3/TRBV12-4	many	TRBJ2-7	TRBD2	CASSLGSGGSYEQYF	TGTGCCAGCAGTTTAGGTAGCGGGGGCTCCTACGAGCAGTACTTC
16	TRBV5-8	-	TRBJ1-5	TRBD1	CASSREGTGLNQPQHF	TGTGCCAGCAGCCGGGAAGGGACAGGACTTAATCAGCCCCAGCATTTT
17	TRBV6-2/TRBV6-3	-	TRBJ2-5	TRBD2	CASSYGTSGVLQETQYF	TGTGCCAGCAGTTACGGGACTAGCGGGGTACTACAAGAGACCCAGTACTTC
13	TRBV5-4	-	TRBJ1-2	-	CASSLSRDYGYTF	TGTGCCAGCAGCTTGTCCAGGGACTATGGCTACACCTTC
13	TRBV3-1	many	TRBJ1-1	-	CASKGGVWTEAFF	TGTGCCAGCAAGGGGGGCGTGTGGACTGAAGCTTTCTTT
15	TRBV5-4	-	TRBJ1-6	TRBD1	CASSFTGTGNSPLHF	TGTGCCAGCAGCTTTACCGGGACAGGAAATTCACCCCTCCACTTT
12	TRBV2	many	TRBJ2-1	-	CASSEYRSSQFF	TGTGCCAGCAGTGAATATCGGTCGTCGCAGTTCTTC
13	TRBV7-9	many	TRBJ2-7	-	CASSSTGSDEQYF	TGTGCCAGCAGCTCAACAGGGTCGGACGAGCAGTACTTC
12	TRBV7-2	many	TRBJ2-3	-	CASSLRTDTQYF	TGTGCCAGCAGCCTTAGGACAGATACGCAGTATTTT
17	TRBV7-8	many	TRBJ2-5	TRBD2	CASSLEGREGPWETQYF	TGTGCCAGCAGCCTCGAGGGGCGGGAGGGCCCGTGGGAGACCCAGTACTTC
15	TRBV6-1	few	TRBJ2-5	TRBD1	CASSSGTGGLETQYF	TGTGCCAGCAGTTCCGGGACAGGGGGCTTAGAGACCCAGTACTTC
13	TRBV28	many	TRBJ1-2	-	CASSLLNRDGYTF	TGTGCCAGCAGTTTATTGAACAGGGACGGCTACACCTTC
15	TRBV25-1	few	TRBJ2-1	-	CASPFFPRIYNEQFF	TGTGCCAGCCCTTTCTTCCCTAGAATCTACAATGAGCAGTTCTTC
14	TRBV5-1	many	TRBJ2-7	-	CASSELGSGYEQYF	TGCGCCAGCAGCGAACTAGGTTCGGGCTACGAGCAGTACTTC
13	TRBV29-1	-	TRBJ2-1	-	CSVLRGSYNEQFF	TGCAGCGTCCTGCGTGGCTCCTACAATGAGCAGTTCTTC
15	TRBV9	many	TRBJ2-2	-	CASSVETANTGELFF	TGTGCCAGCAGCGTAGAAACGGCGAACACCGGGGAGCTGTTTTTT
15	TRBV29-1	few	TRBJ2-1	TRBD2	CSVEGTSGTYNEQFF	TGCAGCGTTGAGGGGACTAGCGGGACATACAATGAGCAGTTCTTC
13	TRBV7-9	many	TRBJ2-2	-	CASDPMDTGELFF	TGTGCTTCCGACCCGATGGACACCGGGGAGCTGTTTTTT
16	TRBV14	many	TRBJ2-5	TRBD2	CASSQGQRGGQETQYF	TGTGCCAGCAGCCAAGGTCAGCGGGGAGGACAAGAGACCCAGTACTTC
13	TRBV19	-	TRBJ2-1	-	CASSRGSYNEQFF	TGTGCCAGTAGCAGGGGTTCCTACAATGAGCAGTTCTTC
14	TRBV7-2	many	TRBJ2-7	TRBD2	CASSPGRLAGEQYF	TGTGCCAGCAGCCCGGGGAGACTAGCGGGAGAGCAGTACTTC
14	TRBV27	many	TRBJ2-7	-	CASSLSARDYEQYF	TGTGCCAGCAGTTTATCGGCACGGGACTACGAGCAGTACTTC
13	TRBV20-1	many	TRBJ2-7	-	CSARRAESYEQYF	TGCAGTGCTAGGAGAGCGGAATCCTACGAGCAGTACTTC
14	TRBV3-1	many	TRBJ2-7	-	CASSDPGRLSEQYF	TGTGCCAGCAGCGACCCGGGACGGCTCTCCGAGCAGTACTTC
16	TRBV6-5	many	TRBJ1-3	-	CASSYSAGFSGNTIYF	TGTGCCAGCAGTTACTCAGCCGGTTTCTCTGGAAACACCATATATTTT
12	TRBV18	many	TRBJ2-4	-	CASSPIGYIQYF	TGTGCCAGCTCACCAATCGGGTACATTCAGTACTTC
18	TRBV3-1	many	TRBJ2-4	TRBD2	CASSQVISGSRAKNIQYF	TGTGCCAGCAGCCAAGTAATTAGCGGGAGCCGAGCCAAAAACATTCAGTACTTC
16	TRBV11-2	many	TRBJ2-5	TRBD2	CASSRRAGGVQETQYF	TGTGCCAGCAGCCGAAGAGCGGGAGGGGTCCAAGAGACCCAGTACTTC
15	TRBV7-2	-	TRBJ2-4	-	CASSLDWYREGIQYF	TGTGCCAGCAGCTTAGACTGGTACAGGGAAGGCATTCAGTACTTC
11	TRBV20-1	many	TRBJ2-3	-	CSAPRTDTQYF	TGCAGTGCTCCCCGCACAGATACGCAGTATTTT
18	TRBV2	many	TRBJ2-1	-	CASSPPTGQPRSYNEQFF	TGTGCCAGCAGTCCCCCCACCGGACAGCCGAGGTCCTACAATGAGCAGTTCTTC
15	TRBV4-1	-	TRBJ2-4	-	CASSPRTGAEDIQYF	TGCGCCAGCAGCCCGCGGACGGGGGCCGAGGACATTCAGTACTTC
14	TRBV19	-	TRBJ2-2	-	CASSIWGNTGELFF	TGTGCCAGTAGTATCTGGGGGAACACCGGGGAGCTGTTTTTT